The 2 T cell receptor beta chains given below trace back to one sample, sequenced in a study of shared clonotypes between healthy human individuals (dated by TCRdb to the early 2020s). Receptor libraries were prepared by the immunoSEQ multiplex PCR assay. In its TCRdb copy, this immuneACCESS table keeps in-frame sequences only and misses some clones. Where compared with another copy, unresolved V genes explain less than half of these, and the others have no known cause. The table for this sample lists about 2.2 million clones; 93% of them were counted only once. The top ten clonotypes cover more than 1.5% of the sample. CD8 naive samples were obtained by positive selection for CCR7 among CD45RO-negative cells, yielding a CD45RA+CCR7+ population from which TemRA cells were excluded. The sequenced sample consisted of naive CD8+ T cells from PBMCs. The meaning of the sample's cell subset or site label: CD45RA+CCR7+. Receptors originate from a man younger than 30 in good health. Some clones in this sample may be carry-over from other donors' samples.

This clone was recorded once. V and J are TRBV29-1 and TRBJ2-7; tentatively, D is TRBD1 (5 bases). The CDR3 is made up of 11 amino acids. CDR1 and CDR2 from the germline V gene are SQVTM and ANQGSEA. The germline V and J ends were trimmed by 7 bases and 3 bases, with 10 bases remaining between them. CDR3 in amino acids: CSAKDSYEQYF. In DNA, the CDR3 is TGCAGCGCTAAAGACAGCTACGAGCAGTACTTC.

This chain uses TRBV5-1 with TRBJ2-7, with 7 bases aligning to TRBD1. The CDR3 sequence is 14 residues long. Germline CDR1 reads SGHRS; CDR2 reads YFSETQ. After removal of 4 bases from V and 3 bases from J, the junction contained 7 bases not matched to a gene. CDR3 DNA: TGCGCCAGCAGCCACCGGGACAGAATCTACGAGCAGTACTTC. It codes for CASSHRDRIYEQYF. Drawing the rest from reference TRBV5-1 and TRBJ2-7, the complete variable domain is KAGVTQTPRYLIKTRGQQVTLSCSPISGHRSVSWYQQTPGQGLQFLFEYFSETQRNKGNFPGRFSGRQFSNSRSEMNVSTLELGDSALYLCASSHRDRIYEQYFGPGTRLTVT.